This entry describes one TCR beta chain. The data were obtained in a study of technical replicates of blood from a few donors. CDR1 is GTSNPN, CDR2 SVGIG, per germline (reference sequence). The CDR3 is 12 amino acids. V lost 1 base, J lost 8 bases, and 11 bases lay in between. Profiled with immunoSEQ multiplex PCR; TCRdb holds only in-frame clones, not every one. The table lists about 94,000 clones, 95% to 97% of them singletons, with approximately 0.35% in the top ten. The chain links TRBV30 to TRBJ1-2; D possibly corresponds to TRBD1 (6 bases). The clonotype was recovered from a human donor in good health. The sample taken for sequencing was T cells isolated from PBMCs. The CDR3 sequence: CAWSETGQGYTF. The CDR3, as DNA: TGTGCCTGGAGTGAAACAGGGCAAGGCTACACCTTC.